These T cell receptor beta chains were read from a single sample in a study of shared clonotypes between healthy human individuals. Profiling relied on immunoSEQ multiplex PCR, and the TCRdb table lists in-frame clones only, not all of them. This repertoire shows 2.3 million or so clones, approximately 95% found once; its top ten account for 0.35% to 0.45%. Sequencing was carried out using naive CD4+ T cells from PBMCs. The receptors derive from a man aged 18 to 35 in good health. Some clones in this sample may be carry-over from other donors' samples. The CDR3 runs from the conserved cysteine through the conserved F or W. Fields, in order: V gene, J gene, CDR3 protein.

v_call: TRBV14; j_call: TRBJ2-1; cdr3_aa: CASSQRSLVTEQFF
v_call: TRBV9; j_call: TRBJ2-7; cdr3_aa: CASSARPGEIYEQYF
v_call: TRBV19; j_call: TRBJ2-7; cdr3_aa: CASSWGPTDNEQYF
v_call: TRBV28; j_call: TRBJ2-7; cdr3_aa: CASRSPGQGAPYEQYF
v_call: TRBV6-6; j_call: TRBJ2-3; cdr3_aa: CASSYSSRDTQYF
v_call: TRBV5-8; j_call: TRBJ2-1; cdr3_aa: CASSPGQSYNEQFF
v_call: TRBV7-2; j_call: TRBJ2-6; cdr3_aa: CASSLVPGANVLTF
v_call: TRBV11-2; j_call: TRBJ1-2; cdr3_aa: CASSPRYNYGYTF
v_call: TRBV29-1; j_call: TRBJ2-7; cdr3_aa: CSVEGPEGGRSYEQYF
v_call: TRBV11-3; j_call: TRBJ2-3; cdr3_aa: CASSSGQGADTQYF
v_call: TRBV5-4; j_call: TRBJ1-1; cdr3_aa: CASSAPAGLEAFF
v_call: TRBV6-5; j_call: TRBJ1-1; cdr3_aa: CASSPTSGQLEAFF
v_call: TRBV10-3; j_call: TRBJ2-5; cdr3_aa: CAIRSGADQETQYF
v_call: TRBV7-2; j_call: TRBJ1-2; cdr3_aa: CASSLVPGGYTF
v_call: TRBV5-1; j_call: TRBJ2-7; cdr3_aa: CASSLGLTGVVREQYF
v_call: TRBV7-8; j_call: TRBJ2-7; cdr3_aa: CASSLSTYEQYF
v_call: TRBV7-3; j_call: TRBJ2-1; cdr3_aa: CASSPSGSVEQFF
v_call: TRBV18; j_call: TRBJ2-5; cdr3_aa: CASSPPTRPTQYF
v_call: TRBV7-7; j_call: TRBJ2-5; cdr3_aa: CASSLWVQETQYF
v_call: TRBV2; j_call: TRBJ1-2; cdr3_aa: CASRETGRYGYTF
v_call: TRBV7-8; j_call: TRBJ1-6; cdr3_aa: CASSLTGFSGNSPLHF
v_call: TRBV6-5; j_call: TRBJ1-4; cdr3_aa: CASSYSYPGLFEKLFF
v_call: TRBV6-1; j_call: TRBJ1-4; cdr3_aa: CASSGRGVGEKLFF
v_call: TRBV11-2; j_call: TRBJ1-4; cdr3_aa: CASSLVSGATVEKLFF
v_call: TRBV18; j_call: TRBJ2-4; cdr3_aa: CASSPGTAEANIQYF
v_call: TRBV28; j_call: TRBJ1-3; cdr3_aa: CASSLWARNTIYF
v_call: TRBV28; j_call: TRBJ1-3; cdr3_aa: CASSLVGTVSSGNTIYF
v_call: TRBV28; j_call: TRBJ2-3; cdr3_aa: CASSPPGTQYF
v_call: TRBV9; j_call: TRBJ2-1; cdr3_aa: CASSVERGPFF
v_call: TRBV5-1; j_call: TRBJ2-5; cdr3_aa: CASSLGGGETQYF
v_call: TRBV7-3; j_call: TRBJ2-2; cdr3_aa: CASSPGSPNTGELFF
v_call: TRBV5-1; j_call: TRBJ2-6; cdr3_aa: CASSLEGQGALGANVLTF
v_call: TRBV27; j_call: TRBJ2-1; cdr3_aa: CASSFRRKSSYNEQFF
v_call: TRBV9; j_call: TRBJ2-5; cdr3_aa: CASSVERGGETQYF
v_call: TRBV6-5; j_call: TRBJ1-3; cdr3_aa: CASSYVGGPGNTIYF
v_call: TRBV5-1; j_call: TRBJ2-7; cdr3_aa: CASSREGTGGAGWAYEQYF
v_call: TRBV28; j_call: TRBJ1-4; cdr3_aa: CASSPPGQGHEKLFF
v_call: TRBV27; j_call: TRBJ2-7; cdr3_aa: CASSATGGGEQYF
v_call: TRBV6-5; j_call: TRBJ1-1; cdr3_aa: CASSYERLNTEAFF
v_call: TRBV9; j_call: TRBJ2-2; cdr3_aa: CASSSGGTSVSTGELFF
v_call: TRBV10-3; j_call: TRBJ2-7; cdr3_aa: CAIRSAVEYEQYF
v_call: TRBV28; j_call: TRBJ2-2; cdr3_aa: CASSPGGGVPGRLFF
v_call: TRBV2; j_call: TRBJ2-6; cdr3_aa: CASSDSVLGGVSNVLTF
v_call: TRBV11-1; j_call: TRBJ2-1; cdr3_aa: CASSSGREYEQFF
v_call: TRBV7-9; j_call: TRBJ2-7; cdr3_aa: CASSFPGLAGVPYEQYF
v_call: TRBV6-4; j_call: TRBJ1-2; cdr3_aa: CASRRSDSGNYGYTF
v_call: TRBV5-1; j_call: TRBJ2-7; cdr3_aa: CASSLTGLAGGNSYEQYF
v_call: TRBV19; j_call: TRBJ1-5; cdr3_aa: CASRGDSYQPQHF